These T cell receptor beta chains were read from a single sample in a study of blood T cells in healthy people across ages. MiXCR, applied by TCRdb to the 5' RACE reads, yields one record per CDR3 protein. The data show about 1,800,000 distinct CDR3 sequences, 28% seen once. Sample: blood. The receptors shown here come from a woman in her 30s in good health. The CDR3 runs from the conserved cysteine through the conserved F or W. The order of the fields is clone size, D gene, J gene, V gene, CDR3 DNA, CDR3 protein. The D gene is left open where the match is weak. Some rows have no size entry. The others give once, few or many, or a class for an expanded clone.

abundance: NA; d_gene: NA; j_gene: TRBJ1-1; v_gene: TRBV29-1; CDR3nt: TGCAGCGGCCAGGGGCTGAACACTGAAGCTTTCTTT; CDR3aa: CSGQGLNTEAFF
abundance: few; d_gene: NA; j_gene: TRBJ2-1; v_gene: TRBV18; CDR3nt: TGTGCCAGCTCACGGGAGCCCGGCAATAATGAGCAGTTCTTC; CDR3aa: CASSREPGNNEQFF
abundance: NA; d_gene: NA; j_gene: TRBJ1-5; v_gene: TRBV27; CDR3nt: TGTGCCAGCAGTTTACGCAGGGGATCGGGCAATCAGCCCCAGCATTTT; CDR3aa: CASSLRRGSGNQPQHF
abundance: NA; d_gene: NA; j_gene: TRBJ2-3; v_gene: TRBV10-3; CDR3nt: TGTGCCATCGGGGGGGACAGATACACAGATACGCAGTATTTT; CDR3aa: CAIGGDRYTDTQYF
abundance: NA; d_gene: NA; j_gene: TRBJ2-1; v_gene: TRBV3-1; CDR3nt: TGTGCCAGCGGGGGGGCGCTAAATGAGCAGTTCTTC; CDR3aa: CASGGALNEQFF
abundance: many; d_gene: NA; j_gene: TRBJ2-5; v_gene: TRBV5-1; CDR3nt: TGCGCCAGCTGGGAAGGGGATCAAGAGACCCAGTACTTC; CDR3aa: CASWEGDQETQYF
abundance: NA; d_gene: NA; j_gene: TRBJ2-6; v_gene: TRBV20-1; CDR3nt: TGCAGTGCTAGAGCAGGACGGGACACCTCTGGGGCCAACGTCCTGACTTTC; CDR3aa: CSARAGRDTSGANVLTF
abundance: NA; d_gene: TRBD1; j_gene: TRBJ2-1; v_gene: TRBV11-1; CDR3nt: TGTGCCAGCAGCTTAGGGGGACAGGGGTACTACAATGAGCAGTTCTTC; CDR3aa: CASSLGGQGYYNEQFF
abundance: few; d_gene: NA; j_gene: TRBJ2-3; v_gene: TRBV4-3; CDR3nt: TGCGCCAGCAGCCAAGCTCTAGGAGTCCCCCCAGATACGCAGTATTTT; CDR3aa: CASSQALGVPPDTQYF
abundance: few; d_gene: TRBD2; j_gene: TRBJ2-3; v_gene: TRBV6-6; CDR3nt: TGTGCCAGCAGTTACGGACTAGCGGGACGGGGCACAGATACGCAGTATTTT; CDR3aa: CASSYGLAGRGTDTQYF
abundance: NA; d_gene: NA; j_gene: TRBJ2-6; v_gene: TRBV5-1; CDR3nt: TGCGCCAGCAGCTTGGATGGGCCTGGGGCCAACGTCCTGACTTTC; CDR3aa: CASSLDGPGANVLTF
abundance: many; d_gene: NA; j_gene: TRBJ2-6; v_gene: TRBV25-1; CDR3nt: TGTGCCAGCAGTGACGGGGCCAACGTCCTGACTTTC; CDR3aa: CASSDGANVLTF
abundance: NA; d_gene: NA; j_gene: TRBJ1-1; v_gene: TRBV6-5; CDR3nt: TGTGCCAGCAGTTACTCGAGGTCAGGGGCGAACACTGAAGCTTTCTTT; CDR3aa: CASSYSRSGANTEAFF
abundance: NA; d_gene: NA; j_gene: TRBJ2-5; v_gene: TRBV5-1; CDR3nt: TGCGCCAGCAGCCCACGGCGGTCAGAACGCCAAGAGACCCAGTACTTC; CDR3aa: CASSPRRSERQETQYF
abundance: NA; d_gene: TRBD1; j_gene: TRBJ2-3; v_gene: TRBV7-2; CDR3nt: TGTGCCAGCAGCCCGCCGACAGGGGGCGCAGATACGCAGTATTTT; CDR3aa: CASSPPTGGADTQYF
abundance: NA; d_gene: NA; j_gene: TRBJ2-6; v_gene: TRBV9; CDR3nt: TGTGCCAGCAGCGTAGTGAAGGGAGGCATCTCTGGGGCCAACGTCCTGACTTTC; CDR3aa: CASSVVKGGISGANVLTF
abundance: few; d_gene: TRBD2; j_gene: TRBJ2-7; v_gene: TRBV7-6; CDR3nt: TGTGCCAGCAGCCCCGGGCTAGCGGGGGGGCCCTACGAGCAGTACTTC; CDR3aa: CASSPGLAGGPYEQYF
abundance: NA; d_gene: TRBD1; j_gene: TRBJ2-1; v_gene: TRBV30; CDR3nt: TGTGCCTGGAGCAGGACAGGGACTGATCCCATTGAGCAGTTCTTC; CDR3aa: CAWSRTGTDPIEQFF
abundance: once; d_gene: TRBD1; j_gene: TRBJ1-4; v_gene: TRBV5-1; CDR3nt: TGCGCCAGCAGCCCTGGGGACAGAACTAATGAAAAACGGTTTTTT; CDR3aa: CASSPGDRTNEKRFF
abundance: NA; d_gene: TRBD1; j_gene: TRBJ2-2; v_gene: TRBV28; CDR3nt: TGTGCCAGCAGTCGCCGCCAAGGACAGGGCACCGGGGAGCTGTTTTTT; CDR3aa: CASSRRQGQGTGELFF
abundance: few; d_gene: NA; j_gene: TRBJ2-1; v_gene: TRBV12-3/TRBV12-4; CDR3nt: TGTGCCAGCAGACTCGACAGGAGGGACGGTGAGCAGTTCTTC; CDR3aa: CASRLDRRDGEQFF
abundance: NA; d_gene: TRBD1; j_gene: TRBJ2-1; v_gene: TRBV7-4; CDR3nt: TGTGCCAGCAGCTGGGACAGAGATTGCCATGAGCAGTTCTTC; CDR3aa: CASSWDRDCHEQFF
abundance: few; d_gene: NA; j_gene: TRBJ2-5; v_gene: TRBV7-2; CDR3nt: TGTGCCAGCAGCTTGGGACCCTTCCAAGAGACCCAGTACTTC; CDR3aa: CASSLGPFQETQYF
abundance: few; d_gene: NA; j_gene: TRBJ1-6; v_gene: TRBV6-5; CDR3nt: TGTGCCAGCAGTCCTGGGGGCTCTGTGGGGCCCCTCCACTTT; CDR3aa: CASSPGGSVGPLHF
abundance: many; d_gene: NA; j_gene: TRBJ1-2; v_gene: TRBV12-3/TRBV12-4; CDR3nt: TGTGCCAGCAGCCCTGGACTGGGAAAGGGTAACTATGGCTACACCTTC; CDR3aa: CASSPGLGKGNYGYTF
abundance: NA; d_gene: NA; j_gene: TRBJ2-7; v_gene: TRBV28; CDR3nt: TGTGCCAGCAGGAATTGGGACAACTACGAGCAGTACTTC; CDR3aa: CASRNWDNYEQYF
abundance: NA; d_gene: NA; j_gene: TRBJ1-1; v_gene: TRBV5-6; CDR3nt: TGTGCCAGCAGCTTGAGTGAACTAAACACTGAAGCTTTCTTT; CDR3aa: CASSLSELNTEAFF
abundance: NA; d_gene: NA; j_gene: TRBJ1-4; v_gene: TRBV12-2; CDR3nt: TGTGCAAGTCGCTCCGTCCGGCCGAATGAAAAACTGTTTTTT; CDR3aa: CASRSVRPNEKLFF
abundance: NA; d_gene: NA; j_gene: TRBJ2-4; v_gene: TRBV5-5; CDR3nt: TGTGCCAGCAGCTTTGGGGGCGGTCCGTGGGAGCAGTACTTC; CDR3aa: CASSFGGGPWEQYF
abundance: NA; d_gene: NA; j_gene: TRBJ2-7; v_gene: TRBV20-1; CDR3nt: TGCAGTGCCCCAAGCCAGGGGGGGGACGAGCAGTACTTC; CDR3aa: CSAPSQGGDEQYF
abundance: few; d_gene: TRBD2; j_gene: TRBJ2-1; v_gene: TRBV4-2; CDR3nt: TGTGCCAGCAGCCAAGGGGCTCTAGCGGGGGGCCGGGCGGGTGAGCAGTTCTTC; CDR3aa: CASSQGALAGGRAGEQFF
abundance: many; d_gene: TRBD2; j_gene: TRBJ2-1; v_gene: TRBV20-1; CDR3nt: TGCAGTGCTAGACTGGCGGGGGGGTACAATGAGCAGTTCTTC; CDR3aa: CSARLAGGYNEQFF
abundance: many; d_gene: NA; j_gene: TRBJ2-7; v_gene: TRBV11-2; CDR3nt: TGTGCCAGCAGCTTAGTGGTCGGGAGAAGTGGCGAGCAGTACTTC; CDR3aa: CASSLVVGRSGEQYF
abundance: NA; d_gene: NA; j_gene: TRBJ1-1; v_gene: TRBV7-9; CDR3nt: TGTGCCAGCAGCTCCGGCGGAGGGGCCGGGAAAGCTTTCTTT; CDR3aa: CASSSGGGAGKAFF
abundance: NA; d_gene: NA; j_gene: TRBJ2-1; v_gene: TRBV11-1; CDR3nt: TGTGCCAGCAGCTCCACGGCTTACAGGGCGGGTACAGGTGAGCAGTTCTTC; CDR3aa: CASSSTAYRAGTGEQFF
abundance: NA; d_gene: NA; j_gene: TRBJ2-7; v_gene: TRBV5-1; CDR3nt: TGCGCCAGCAGCTTGGCGGGCAGGGAATACGAGCAGTACTTC; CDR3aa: CASSLAGREYEQYF
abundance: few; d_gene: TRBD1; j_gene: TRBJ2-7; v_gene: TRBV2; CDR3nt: TGTGCCAACAGTGAACGCCGGGACAGCCCCTACGAGCAGTACTTC; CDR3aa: CANSERRDSPYEQYF
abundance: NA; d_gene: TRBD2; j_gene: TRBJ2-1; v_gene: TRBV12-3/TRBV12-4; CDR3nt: TGTGCCAGCGGACTAGCGGGAATTGGGACCAACAATGAGCAGTTCTTC; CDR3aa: CASGLAGIGTNNEQFF
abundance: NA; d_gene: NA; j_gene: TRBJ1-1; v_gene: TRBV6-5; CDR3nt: TGTGCCAGCAGCGGGAATCACGAGAACACTGAAGCTTTCTTT; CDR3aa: CASSGNHENTEAFF
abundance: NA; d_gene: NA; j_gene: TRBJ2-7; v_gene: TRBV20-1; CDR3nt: TGCAGTGCTCAGGAAGGAACCGGGTACGAGCAGTACTTC; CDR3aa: CSAQEGTGYEQYF
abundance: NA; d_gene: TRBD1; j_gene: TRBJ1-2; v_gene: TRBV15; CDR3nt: TGTGCCACCAGCGGTCACCGGGACAGCTATGGCTACACCTTC; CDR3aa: CATSGHRDSYGYTF
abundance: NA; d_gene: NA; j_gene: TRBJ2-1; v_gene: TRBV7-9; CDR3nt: TGTGCCAGCAGCCCACCCCTCCCCTACAATGAGCAGTTCTTC; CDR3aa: CASSPPLPYNEQFF
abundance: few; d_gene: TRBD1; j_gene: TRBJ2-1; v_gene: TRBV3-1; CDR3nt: TGTGCCAGCAGCCAAGAACAGGGGAGCGATGAGCAGTTCTTC; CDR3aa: CASSQEQGSDEQFF
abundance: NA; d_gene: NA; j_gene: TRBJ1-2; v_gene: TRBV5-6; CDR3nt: TGTGCCAGCAGCTTTGGCCCCAGCGGGGACCCCTATGGCTACACCTTC; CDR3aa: CASSFGPSGDPYGYTF
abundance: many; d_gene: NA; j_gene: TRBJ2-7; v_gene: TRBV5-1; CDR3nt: TGCGCCAGCAGCCCCGGAGGAACGGGCAGCTCCTACGAGCAGTACTTC; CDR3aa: CASSPGGTGSSYEQYF